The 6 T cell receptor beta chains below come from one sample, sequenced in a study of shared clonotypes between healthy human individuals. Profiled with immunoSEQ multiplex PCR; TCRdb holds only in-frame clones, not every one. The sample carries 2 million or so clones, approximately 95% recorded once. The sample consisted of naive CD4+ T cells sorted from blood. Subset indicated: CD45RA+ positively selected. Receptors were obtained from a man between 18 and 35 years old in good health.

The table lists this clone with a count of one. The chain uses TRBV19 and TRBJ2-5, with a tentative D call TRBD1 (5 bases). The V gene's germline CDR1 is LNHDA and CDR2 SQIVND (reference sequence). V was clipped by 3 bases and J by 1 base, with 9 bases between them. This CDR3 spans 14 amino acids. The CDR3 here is CASSIWGSQETQYF. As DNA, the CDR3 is TGTGCCAGTAGTATCTGGGGCAGCCAAGAGACCCAGTACTTC.

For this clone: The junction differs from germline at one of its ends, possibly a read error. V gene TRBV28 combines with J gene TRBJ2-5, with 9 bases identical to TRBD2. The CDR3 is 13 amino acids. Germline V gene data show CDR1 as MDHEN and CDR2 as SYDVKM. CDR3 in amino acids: CASSFSGGRIGNF. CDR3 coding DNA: TGTGCCAGCAGTTTTAGCGGGGGACGAATCGGGAACTTC.

The chain's CDR3 is CASSLAGGGTQETQYF. The CDR3 DNA reads as TGCGCCAGCAGCTTGGCCGGCGGGGGGACGCAAGAGACCCAGTACTTC. V gene TRBV5-1 combines with J gene TRBJ2-5, with TRBD2 identical over 8 bases. This CDR3 has 16 residues. J was trimmed by 2 bases and V by 0 bases; bases with no gene match: 6. CDR1 is SGHRS and CDR2 is YFSETQ in the germline V gene.

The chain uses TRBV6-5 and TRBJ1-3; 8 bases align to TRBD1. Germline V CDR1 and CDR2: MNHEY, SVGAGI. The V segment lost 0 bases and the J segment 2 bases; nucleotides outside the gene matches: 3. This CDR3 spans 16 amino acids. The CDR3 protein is CASSYSRTGTGNTIYF. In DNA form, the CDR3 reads TGTGCCAGCAGTTACTCGAGGACAGGGACTGGAAACACCATATATTTT.

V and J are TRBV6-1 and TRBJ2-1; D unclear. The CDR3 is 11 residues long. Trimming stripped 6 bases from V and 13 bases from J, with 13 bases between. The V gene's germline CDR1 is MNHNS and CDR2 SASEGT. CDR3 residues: CASSEPGLQFF. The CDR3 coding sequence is TGTGCCAGCAGCGAGCCGGGCCTACAGTTCTTC.

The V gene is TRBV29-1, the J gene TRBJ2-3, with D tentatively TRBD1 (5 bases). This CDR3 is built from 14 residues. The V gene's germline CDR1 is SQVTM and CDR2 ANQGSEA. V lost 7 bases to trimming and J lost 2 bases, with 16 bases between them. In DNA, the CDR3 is TGCAGCGGCCGGCAGGGAATTAACACAGATACGCAGTATTTT. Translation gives CSGRQGINTDTQYF.